Shown below are 11 T cell receptor beta chains from a single sample sequenced in a study of prognosis after radiotherapy for stage I lung cancer. Genomic DNA provided the template from which TCR beta CDR3 was amplified by two-round multiplex PCR. Individual primers that were specific to each TRBV and TRBJ gene served in first-round PCR. One entry per CDR3 protein results from TCRdb running MiXCR on the multiplex PCR reads. The sample records 12,000 or so distinct CDR3 sequences, under 45% being singletons. This specimen was PBMCs, taken before or after stereotactic body radiation therapy (not recorded which). All receptors come from a donor older than 45 with non-small cell lung cancer.

This clonotype showed up many times. The V gene is TRBV20-1, the J gene TRBJ1-2; no clear D gene. The CDR3 is made up of 14 amino acids. Germline V lookup: CDR1 DFQATT, CDR2 SNEGSKA (reference sequence). V was pared by 3 bases and J by 2 bases, with 13 bases between. The CDR3 reads CSASQHNPNYGYTF. The CDR3 DNA is TGCAGTGCTAGTCAGCACAACCCAAACTATGGCTACACCTTC.

This clonotype has ten or more counts. Relative to the germline gene, one junction end is altered; a read error may explain this. The chain has TRBV7-8 and TRBJ2-1, with 12 bases that match TRBD2. This CDR3 has 20 residues. Germline CDR1 and CDR2: SGHVS and FQNEAQ. CDR3 bases: TGTGCCAGCAGCTACAGTGGGGGACTAGCGGGCCCAAGCTCCTACAATGAGCAGCTCTTC. Translated: CASSYSGGLAGPSSYNEQLF.

This clonotype has a handful of counts. The chain employs TRBV28 and TRBJ1-6; no clear D. Germline assignment: CDR1 MDHEN and CDR2 SYDVKM. The CDR3 has 12 amino acids. Trimming cost V 5 bases and J 9 bases, with 8 bases left between them. CDR3 amino acids: CASSLTRSPLHF. The CDR3 DNA reads TGTGCCAGCAGTCTCACCCGTTCACCCCTCCACTTT.

With respect to this clonotype: This sequence is one base from a far larger clone and is likely a read error. The rearrangement uses TRBV6-2 or TRBV6-3 and TRBJ1-4, with D possibly matching TRBD1 (6 bases). CDR3 length: 14 residues. CDR1 and CDR2 (germline): MNHEY, SVGEGT. The CDR3: CASSSGESNEKLVF. CDR3 bases: TGTGCCAGCAGTTCAGGGGAGTCTAATGAAAAACTGGTTTTT.

This clonotype showed up just once. V gene TRBV24-1 combines with J gene TRBJ2-1; 13 bases match TRBD2. In germline, CDR1 is KGHDR, CDR2 SFDVKD. J lost 9 bases, V lost 3 bases, and 10 bases had no gene match. This CDR3 is 17 amino acids long. The CDR3 is CATSDATSGGPQGEQFF. In DNA form, the CDR3 reads TGTGCCACCAGTGATGCGACTAGCGGGGGGCCACAGGGTGAGCAGTTCTTC.

This clonotype was observed many times. The rearrangement links TRBV7-3 to TRBJ1-2; tentatively, D is TRBD1 (5 bases). The CDR3 has 13 amino acids. From germline, CDR1 is SGHTA and CDR2 FQGTGA. Deletions cut 5 bases from V and 2 bases from J, with 9 bases between. The CDR3 DNA reads as TGTGCCAGCAGCCCCGACAGCAACTATGGCTACACCTTC. Amino acid sequence: CASSPDSNYGYTF.

This clonotype was counted at least ten times. The CDR3 DNA reads as TGTGCCTGGAGTACTAGCCAAGAGACCCAGTACTTC. Translating it yields CAWSTSQETQYF. The V call is TRBV30, the J call TRBJ2-5, with a possible D match to TRBD2 (5 bases). The CDR3 is 12 amino acids. CDR1 and CDR2 (germline): GTSNPN, SVGIG (reference sequence). The V end was cut by 2 bases, the J end by 1 base, with 5 bases between.

This clonotype came up many times. V and J are TRBV3-1 and TRBJ1-1, with TRBD1 as a possible D gene (5 bases). The germline gives CDR1 LGHDT, CDR2 YNNKEL (reference sequence). V gave up 0 bases and J gave up 4 bases, with 9 bases separating them. The CDR3 is 14 amino acids. CDR3 in DNA: TGTGCCAGCAGCCAAGATGGGGGGGTCACTGAAGCTTTCTTT. Translated: CASSQDGGVTEAFF.

The table lists this clonotype with a few counts. The chain recombines TRBV24-1 with TRBJ2-7; 9 bases are a match to TRBD2. Germline-derived CDR1 and CDR2 are KGHDR and SFDVKD. After removal of 9 bases from V and 1 base from J, the junction contained 9 bases not matched to a gene. This CDR3 spans 15 amino acids. The CDR3 bases are TGTGCCACCCGGGGTAGCGGGGGTCCTTCCTACGAGCAGTACGTC. Translation: CATRGSGGPSYEQYV.

This chain connects TRBV20-1 to TRBJ2-7; tentative D call: TRBD2 (6 bases). Per the germline V gene, CDR1 is DFQATT and CDR2 is SNEGSKA (reference sequence). V was cut by 2 bases and J by 6 bases, with 17 bases left in between. The CDR3 sequence is 14 residues long. The CDR3 sequence: CSARYQASVGEQYF. The CDR3 DNA reads TGCAGTGCTAGATATCAGGCTAGCGTGGGCGAGCAGTACTTC.

A word on this clonotype: Possible read error: a much larger clone is one base away. The CDR3 loop is CARSLLTGPSYF. CDR3 coding DNA: TGTGCCAGGAGCCTTCTGACAGGTCCAAGCTACTTC. The rearrangement joins TRBV14 to TRBJ2-5, with D maybe TRBD1 (6 bases). Germline V gene data show CDR1 as SGHDN and CDR2 as FVKESK. The length of the CDR3 is 12 residues.